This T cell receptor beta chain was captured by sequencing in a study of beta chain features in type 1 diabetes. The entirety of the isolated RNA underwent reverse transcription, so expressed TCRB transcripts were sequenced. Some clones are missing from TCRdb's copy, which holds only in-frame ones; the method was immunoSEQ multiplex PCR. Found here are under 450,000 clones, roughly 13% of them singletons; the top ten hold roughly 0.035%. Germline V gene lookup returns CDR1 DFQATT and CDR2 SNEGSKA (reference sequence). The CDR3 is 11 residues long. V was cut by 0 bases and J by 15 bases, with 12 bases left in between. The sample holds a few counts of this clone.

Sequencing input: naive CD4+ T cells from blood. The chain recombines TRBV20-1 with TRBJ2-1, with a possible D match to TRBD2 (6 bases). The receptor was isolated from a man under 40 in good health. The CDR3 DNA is TGCAGTGCTAGAGAGGAGGGAAAAGGGTTCTTC. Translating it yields CSAREEGKGFF.